Listed below are T cell receptor beta chains from one sample, sequenced in a study of PD-L1 blockade in urothelial cancer. The method was immunoSEQ multiplex PCR; TCRdb's version includes in-frame clones alone and lacks a portion of them. The sample comprises tens of thousands of clones, approximately 78% of which are singletons, and about 3.3% rests with the top ten. The sequenced sample was PBMCs, obtained around atezolizumab (anti-PD-L1) treatment. The receptor set was obtained from a man in his sixties or seventies with urothelial cancer. Both conserved end residues are part of each CDR3. A D gene is named only where the DNA matches it firmly. Clone size is stated in some rows and not others, as once, few, many or a class when expanded.

TRBJ2-6 . . TRBV19 TGTGCCAGTAGTAGGGGAGGACCTGGGGCCAACGTCCTGACTTTC CASSRGGPGANVLTF
TRBJ2-5 . TRBD2 TRBV6-5 TGTGCCAGCAGTGTAGCGGGAGGAGCCCAGTACTTC CASSVAGGAQYF
TRBJ2-3 . . TRBV19 TGTGCCAGTAGTATGCAGTCACCAGATACGCAGTATTTT CASSMQSPDTQYF
TRBJ1-2 . TRBD1 TRBV29-1 TGCAGCGTTGGAGGGACAGGGGCGTACTATGGCTACACCTTC CSVGGTGAYYGYTF
TRBJ1-2 . TRBD1 TRBV18 TGTGCCAGCTCACAGGGACAGGGGGCGTTCGGCTACACCTTC CASSQGQGAFGYTF
TRBJ2-7 . TRBD2 TRBV7-9 TGTGCCAGCAGCTTCAGCGGGAACCGTTACGAGCAGTACTTC CASSFSGNRYEQYF
TRBJ2-1 . . TRBV7-8 TGTGCCAGCAGCAAGAGGGCGGGCGCCTCGCCCGCCTACAATGAGCAGTTCTTC CASSKRAGASPAYNEQFF
TRBJ2-5 . . TRBV19 TGTGCCAGTAGTATTGCCAGGGGAGAGACCCAGTACTTC CASSIARGETQYF
TRBJ2-7 . . TRBV9 TGTGCCAGCAGCGCCACAGGCTACGAGCAGTACTTC CASSATGYEQYF
TRBJ2-1 . . TRBV6-5 TGTGCCAGCACTCAGGCGGGTGAGCAGTTCTTC CASTQAGEQFF
TRBJ1-4 . TRBD1 TRBV7-2 TGTGCCAGCAGCGTTGGACAGGGGGCGCATGAAAAACTGTTTTTT CASSVGQGAHEKLFF
TRBJ2-7 . TRBD1 TRBV5-1 TGCGCCAGCAGCTTGTATGGGACAGGGGGCGCCGAGCAGTACTTC CASSLYGTGGAEQYF
TRBJ2-1 . . TRBV7-9 TGTGCCAGCAGCGATCCGAGATCCTCCTACAATGAGCAGTTCTTC CASSDPRSSYNEQFF
TRBJ1-2 . TRBD1 TRBV29-1 TGCAGCGTTGAAGAGGGACAGGGCTATGGCTACACCTTC CSVEEGQGYGYTF
TRBJ1-2 . TRBD1 TRBV5-4 TGTGCCAGCAGCCCCCTTCTCCAGGGGGCAAATGGCTACACCTTC CASSPLLQGANGYTF
TRBJ2-2 . . TRBV4-2 TGTGCCAGCAGCCAAGTTGCAGGGCGGAACACCGGGGAGCTGTTTTTT CASSQVAGRNTGELFF
TRBJ2-3 . . TRBV11-2 TGTGCCAGCAGCTTAGAACCGGGAGCCGGGGATACGCAGTATTTT CASSLEPGAGDTQYF
TRBJ2-3 few TRBD2 TRBV11-3 TGTGCCAGCAAAGGAGGGAGGGCGCAAGATACGCAGTATTTT CASKGGRAQDTQYF
TRBJ1-3 . . TRBV2 TGTGCCAGCCAAAGGACACCTGGAAACACCATATATTTT CASQRTPGNTIYF
TRBJ1-5 few . TRBV5-6 TGTGCCAGCAGCCTGACACGTGGCAATCAGCCCCAGCATTTT CASSLTRGNQPQHF
TRBJ1-2 . . TRBV4-3 TGCGCCAGCAGCCAAGACAGGAATTATAACTATGGCTACACCTTC CASSQDRNYNYGYTF
TRBJ2-7 . . TRBV4-1 TGCGCCAGCAGCCGCCCGACAGGCACCTACGAGCAGTACTTC CASSRPTGTYEQYF